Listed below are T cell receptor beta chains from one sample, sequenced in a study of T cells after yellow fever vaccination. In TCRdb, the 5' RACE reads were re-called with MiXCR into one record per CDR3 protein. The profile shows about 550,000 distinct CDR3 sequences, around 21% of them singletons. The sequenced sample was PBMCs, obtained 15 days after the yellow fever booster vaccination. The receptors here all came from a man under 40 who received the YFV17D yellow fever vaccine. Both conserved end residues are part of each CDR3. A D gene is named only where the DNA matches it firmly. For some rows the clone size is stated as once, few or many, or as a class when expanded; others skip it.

CDR3: CASSLVAGSEQYF
DNA: TGTGCCAGCAGCTTAGTCGCGGGAAGCGAGCAGTACTTC
V: TRBV7-2
J: TRBJ2-7
size: NA
D: NA

CDR3: CASSYSLTGRTEAFF
DNA: TGTGCCAGCAGTTACTCCCTGACAGGGAGGACTGAAGCTTTCTTT
V: TRBV6-5
J: TRBJ1-1
size: NA
D: TRBD1

CDR3: CASKQAGETYEQYF
DNA: TGTGCCAGCAAGCAGGCGGGAGAGACCTACGAGCAGTACTTC
V: TRBV10-3
J: TRBJ2-7
size: NA
D: TRBD2

CDR3: CASSSTGLAPHF
DNA: TGTGCCAGCAGTAGCACAGGGCTTGCCCCTCATTTC
V: TRBV27
J: TRBJ2-7
size: few
D: NA

CDR3: CASSLGGGDETQYF
DNA: TGTGCCAGCAGCTTAGGAGGGGGCGACGAGACCCAGTACTTC
V: TRBV7-9
J: TRBJ2-5
size: NA
D: TRBD1

CDR3: CAISESGTGELFF
DNA: TGTGCCATCAGTGAGTCGGGCACCGGGGAGCTGTTTTTT
V: TRBV10-3
J: TRBJ2-2
size: NA
D: NA

CDR3: CASSPRWGHGQYF
DNA: TGTGCCAGCAGTCCACGATGGGGCCACGGGCAGTACTTC
V: TRBV6-2/TRBV6-3
J: TRBJ2-7
size: NA
D: NA

CDR3: CASSPDNTDTQYF
DNA: TGCGCCAGCAGCCCCGACAACACAGATACGCAGTATTTT
V: TRBV5-1
J: TRBJ2-3
size: few
D: NA

CDR3: CASSLDRTTYEQYF
DNA: TGTGCCAGCAGCTTGGACCGGACTACCTACGAGCAGTACTTC
V: TRBV5-4
J: TRBJ2-7
size: NA
D: NA

CDR3: CATRTGGQSGYEQYF
DNA: TGTGCCACCAGGACAGGGGGACAATCTGGGTACGAGCAGTACTTC
V: TRBV10-3
J: TRBJ2-7
size: NA
D: TRBD1

CDR3: CASSLGHAGVTEAFF
DNA: TGCGCCAGCAGCTTGGGTCACGCGGGGGTCACTGAAGCTTTCTTT
V: TRBV5-1
J: TRBJ1-1
size: NA
D: NA

CDR3: CASSFYSSPTGELFF
DNA: TGTGCCAGCAGCTTTTACAGTAGCCCCACCGGGGAGCTGTTTTTT
V: TRBV7-8
J: TRBJ2-2
size: NA
D: NA

CDR3: CASTHGGGSYNEQFF
DNA: TGCGCCAGCACCCACGGCGGCGGTAGTTACAATGAGCAGTTCTTC
V: TRBV5-1
J: TRBJ2-1
size: many
D: NA

CDR3: CSARSELAGSSYEQYF
DNA: TGCAGTGCTAGAAGCGAACTAGCGGGGTCCTCCTACGAGCAGTACTTC
V: TRBV20-1
J: TRBJ2-7
size: few
D: TRBD2

CDR3: CASSLRIASTDTQYF
DNA: TGTGCCAGCAGCTTACGAATAGCGAGTACAGATACGCAGTATTTT
V: TRBV7-8
J: TRBJ2-3
size: NA
D: NA

CDR3: CASSVTGIYEQYF
DNA: TGTGCCAGCAGTGTAACAGGAATCTACGAGCAGTACTTC
V: TRBV25-1
J: TRBJ2-7
size: NA
D: NA

CDR3: CASRLTSEGYTF
DNA: TGTGCCAGCAGACTGACATCGGAGGGCTACACCTTC
V: TRBV12-3/TRBV12-4
J: TRBJ1-2
size: NA
D: NA

CDR3: CSAAISGDYTDTQYF
DNA: TGCAGTGCTGCAATAAGCGGAGACTACACAGATACGCAGTATTTT
V: TRBV20-1
J: TRBJ2-3
size: NA
D: NA

CDR3: CASSLGGPRNNEQFF
DNA: TGTGCCAGCAGTTTAGGGGGACCAAGAAACAATGAGCAGTTCTTC
V: TRBV28
J: TRBJ2-1
size: few
D: NA

CDR3: CASSISLDRANEQFF
DNA: NA
V: TRBV7-9
J: TRBJ2-1
size: NA
D: NA

CDR3: CASSLAGTSGIYDEQYF
DNA: TGTGCCAGCAGCTTAGCCGGGACTAGCGGAATATACGATGAGCAGTACTTC
V: TRBV7-2
J: TRBJ2-7
size: few
D: TRBD2

CDR3: CASSLATEAYGYTF
DNA: TGTGCCAGCAGCTTAGCGACAGAAGCCTATGGCTACACCTTC
V: TRBV7-2
J: TRBJ1-2
size: NA
D: NA

CDR3: CASSYRTSGRRGQETQYF
DNA: TGTGCCAGCAGTTACAGGACTAGCGGGAGGAGGGGGCAAGAGACCCAGTACTTC
V: TRBV6-5
J: TRBJ2-5
size: NA
D: TRBD2

CDR3: CASSPYTGLDEQYF
DNA: TGTGCCAGCAGCCCCTACACCGGACTGGACGAGCAGTACTTC
V: TRBV7-8
J: TRBJ2-7
size: many
D: NA

CDR3: CSVRGENQPQHF
DNA: TGCAGTGTCAGGGGGGAGAATCAGCCCCAGCATTTT
V: TRBV20-1
J: TRBJ1-5
size: NA
D: TRBD1

CDR3: CSAKRSRQETQYF
DNA: TGCAGTGCAAAGCGGAGCAGACAAGAGACCCAGTACTTC
V: TRBV20-1
J: TRBJ2-5
size: few
D: NA

CDR3: CATSDYWTSGGTDTQYF
DNA: TGTGCCACCAGTGATTATTGGACTAGCGGGGGCACAGATACGCAGTATTTT
V: TRBV24-1
J: TRBJ2-3
size: few
D: TRBD2

CDR3: CAISEQGASPLYF
DNA: TGTGCCATCAGTGAACAGGGTGCCTCACCCCTCTACTTT
V: TRBV10-3
J: TRBJ1-6
size: NA
D: NA

CDR3: CATSDKGRDNEQFF
DNA: TGTGCCACCAGTGACAAGGGACGGGACAATGAGCAGTTCTTC
V: TRBV24-1
J: TRBJ2-1
size: NA
D: NA

CDR3: CASSSDSSGANVLTF
DNA: TGTGCCAGCAGCTCGGACAGTTCCGGGGCCAACGTCCTGACTTTC
V: TRBV5-4
J: TRBJ2-6
size: NA
D: NA

CDR3: CASSFTGRLTDTQYF
DNA: TGCGCCAGCAGCTTTACAGGGCGGCTCACAGATACGCAGTATTTT
V: TRBV5-1
J: TRBJ2-3
size: NA
D: NA

CDR3: CASSLGPSDTQYF
DNA: TGTGCCAGCAGCTTAGGGCCTTCGGATACGCAGTATTTT
V: TRBV13
J: TRBJ2-3
size: few
D: NA

CDR3: CASSFGGRSTDTQYF
DNA: TGTGCCAGCAGTTTTGGCGGGAGAAGCACAGATACGCAGTATTTT
V: TRBV28
J: TRBJ2-3
size: NA
D: TRBD2